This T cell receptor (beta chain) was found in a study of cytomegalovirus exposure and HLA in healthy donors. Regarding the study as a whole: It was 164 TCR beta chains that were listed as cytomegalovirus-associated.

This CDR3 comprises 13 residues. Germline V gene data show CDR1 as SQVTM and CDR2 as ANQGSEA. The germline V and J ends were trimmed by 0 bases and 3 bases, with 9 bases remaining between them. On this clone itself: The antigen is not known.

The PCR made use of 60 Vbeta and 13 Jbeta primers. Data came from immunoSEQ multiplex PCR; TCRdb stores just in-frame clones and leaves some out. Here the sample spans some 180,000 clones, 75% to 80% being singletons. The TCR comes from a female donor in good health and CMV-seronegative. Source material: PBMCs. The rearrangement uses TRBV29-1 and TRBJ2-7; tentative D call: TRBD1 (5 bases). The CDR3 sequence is CSVEDVQGYEQYF. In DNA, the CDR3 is TGCAGCGTTGAAGACGTGCAGGGCTACGAGCAGTACTTC.